The 28 T cell receptor beta chains below all came from one sample that was sequenced in a study of cytomegalovirus exposure and HLA in healthy donors. Vbeta (60) and Jbeta (13) primers were used in the PCR. Sequencing used immunoSEQ multiplex PCR; TCRdb keeps in-frame clones, though not all of them. Of 90,000 to 140,000 clones listed, just under 80% are singletons. The sample comprised PBMCs. These receptors came from a man aged 25-45 years in good health and CMV-seronegative.

J is TRBJ1-2 and V is TRBV25-1; TRBD1 aligns across 9 bases. This CDR3 spans 15 amino acids. Germline V gene data show CDR1 as MGHDK and CDR2 as SYGVNS. The ends lost 4 bases at V and 8 bases at J; junction bases unmatched: 11. The CDR3 region is CASSGFRGQGRGYTF. The CDR3 DNA reads TGTGCCAGCAGTGGTTTTAGGGGACAGGGCCGGGGCTACACCTTC.

A single count supports this clone. This chain uses TRBV5-4 with TRBJ2-3; perhaps TRBD2 as D (6 bases). Germline V gene lookup returns CDR1 SGHNT and CDR2 YYREEE (reference sequence). V was shortened by 0 bases and J by 5 bases, with 13 bases between the two germline ends. CDR3 length equals 15 residues. CDR3 amino acids: CASSLAALGGDTQYF. The CDR3 DNA is TGTGCCAGCAGCTTGGCCGCCCTCGGGGGAGATACGCAGTATTTT.

This chain connects TRBV25-1 to TRBJ2-1; D is perhaps TRBD1 (5 bases). This CDR3 comprises 14 residues. Germline loops: CDR1 MGHDK, CDR2 SYGVNS. V gave up 1 base and J gave up 5 bases, with 9 bases separating them. The CDR3 nucleotides are TGTGCCAGCAGTGAATTTGGGGCCAACAATGAGCAGTTCTTC. Translating it yields CASSEFGANNEQFF. The full variable domain, its missing parts supplied by reference TRBV25-1 and TRBJ2-1, is EADIYQTPRYLVIGTGKKITLECSQTMGHDKMYWYQQDPGMELHLIHYSYGVNSTEKGDLSSESTVSRIRTEHFPLTLESARPSHTSQYLCASSEFGANNEQFFGPGTRLTVL.

The V and J genes are TRBV18 and TRBJ2-5; possibly TRBD2 for D (5 bases). The CDR3 has 15 residues. Trimming took off 4 bases at V and 3 bases at J, with 15 bases between the two ends. Per the germline V gene, CDR1 is KGHSH and CDR2 is LQKENI. CDR3 sequence reads: CASSLLSGTKETQYF. For the CDR3, the DNA is TGTGCCAGCTCACTACTGTCGGGAACAAAAGAGACCCAGTACTTC.

The chain joins TRBV7-9 to TRBJ2-3; the D is unclear. Germline loops: CDR1 SEHNR, CDR2 FQNEAQ (reference sequence). The length of the CDR3 is 14 residues. V was shortened by 3 bases and J by 2 bases, with 9 bases between the two germline ends. The CDR3 nucleotides are TGTGCCAGCAGCTTCGAGCCAATCACAGATACGCAGTATTTT. As protein: CASSFEPITDTQYF.

This chain uses TRBV21-1 with TRBJ1-4; the D call in the table, TRBD1, was not verified against the DNA. TRBV21-1 is an annotated pseudogene. This CDR3 comprises 16 residues. CDR3 DNA: TGTGCCAGCAGCAAATCCGTAGCAGGGGGCCTGGAAAAACTGTTTTTT. Its protein product is CASSKSVAGGLEKLFF.

This sequence joins TRBV4-3 and TRBJ2-1; 7 bases line up with TRBD2. After removal of 0 bases from V and 0 bases from J, the junction contained 8 bases not matched to a gene. CDR3 length equals 18 residues. CDR1 and CDR2 from the germline V gene are LGHNA and YSLEER. In DNA form, the CDR3 reads TGCGCCAGCAGCCAAGATCGGGCCGAGCGGGACTCCTACAATGAGCAGTTCTTC. Translated, it gives CASSQDRAERDSYNEQFF.

This sequence joins TRBV2 and TRBJ1-1; D remains unclear. Germline loops: CDR1 SNHLY, CDR2 FYNNEI. Trimming removed 9 bases from V and 2 bases from J, with 13 bases in between. The CDR3 is 13 residues long. The CDR3 reads CASLRGRNTEAFF. In nucleotides, the CDR3 is TGTGCCAGTTTGCGGGGTAGAAACACTGAAGCTTTCTTT.

CDR3 nucleotide sequence: TGTGCCAGCAGTCCCGCGGCAGGGGGAGGCAGCAATCAGCCCCAGCATTTT. Translation gives CASSPAAGGGSNQPQHF. V is TRBV28 and J is TRBJ1-5, with 7 bases aligning to TRBD1. Germline trimming cut 5 bases from V and 1 base from J; bases unmatched to any gene: 11. Looked up from germline, CDR1 is MDHEN and CDR2 is SYDVKM. This CDR3 is 17 amino acids long.

The gene calls are TRBV15 and TRBJ1-2; D not resolved. This CDR3 comprises 15 residues. Trimming pared 0 bases from V and 2 bases from J, leaving 10 bases between. The germline CDR1 and CDR2 sequences are LNHNV and YYDKDF (reference sequence). Here the CDR3 DNA reads TGTGCCACCAGCAGAGATCGTGGGGAGAACTATGGCTACACCTTC. Amino acids: CATSRDRGENYGYTF.

V is TRBV10-1 and J is TRBJ2-1; D gene uncertain. Germline V CDR1 and CDR2: WNHNN, SYGVQD (reference sequence). Trimming cost V 3 bases and J 7 bases, with 10 bases left between them. The CDR3 covers 13 residues. The CDR3 loop is CASSDAPSNEQFF. Written as DNA, the CDR3 is TGCGCCAGCAGTGATGCGCCTAGTAATGAGCAGTTCTTC.

The chain has TRBV5-4 and TRBJ2-7, with a weak D call TRBD2 (6 bases). Trimming stripped 4 bases from V and 6 bases from J, with 23 bases between. The germline V gene has CDR1 SGHNT and CDR2 YYREEE (reference sequence). The CDR3 length is 16 residues. DNA for the CDR3: TGTGCCAGCAGCCCGGGGGACTGGCAGGTCAGAGCCGAGCAGTACTTC. It yields the protein CASSPGDWQVRAEQYF.

The chain employs TRBV5-1 and TRBJ2-1, with 7 bases lining up with TRBD2. This CDR3 has 17 residues. Germline values: CDR1 SGHRS, CDR2 YFSETQ. J gave up 0 bases and V 0 bases, and 6 bases lay outside the gene matches. CDR3 bases: TGCGCCAGCAGCTTGGTGCGCCGCGGGAGCTCCTACAATGAGCAGTTCTTC. Translated, it gives CASSLVRRGSSYNEQFF. Supplemented by reference TRBV5-1 and TRBJ2-1, the full variable domain reads KAGVTQTPRYLIKTRGQQVTLSCSPISGHRSVSWYQQTPGQGLQFLFEYFSETQRNKGNFPGRFSGRQFSNSRSEMNVSTLELGDSALYLCASSLVRRGSSYNEQFFGPGTRLTVL.

The chain combines TRBV6-1 with TRBJ1-6; D remains ambiguous. CDR1 and CDR2 from the germline V gene are MNHNS and SASEGT. The CDR3 is 13 residues long. The V and J ends lost 7 bases and 7 bases respectively, with 11 bases between them. The CDR3 nucleotides read TGTGCCAGCATAGAGGTTTTCAATTCACCCCTCCACTTT. Protein: CASIEVFNSPLHF.

This clone was counted only a few times. The V and J genes are TRBV6-5 and TRBJ1-2, with D uncertain. V was clipped by 1 base and J by 4 bases, with 13 bases between them. Per the germline V gene, CDR1 is MNHEY and CDR2 is SVGAGI. The CDR3 extends over 15 amino acids. The CDR3 DNA sequence: TGTGCCAGCAGTTACTTGACCGAGGGCAGCTATGGCTACACCTTC. It is translated as CASSYLTEGSYGYTF.

This clone appeared once. This chain links TRBV28 with TRBJ2-5, with TRBD1 identical over 10 bases. The closer fit of TRBJ2-7 to the DNA end suggests the J call may be wrong. The CDR3 loop spans 15 amino acids. Germline V gives CDR1 MDHEN, CDR2 SYDVKM. The CDR3 here is CASSSPGTGVYEQYF. Written as DNA, the CDR3 is TGTGCCAGCAGTTCACCCGGGACAGGGGTTTACGAGCAGTACTTC.

This chain links TRBV28 with TRBJ2-3; 9 bases agree with TRBD2. The length of the CDR3 is 15 residues. Germline CDR1 reads MDHEN; CDR2 reads SYDVKM. Germline trimming cut 9 bases from V and 6 bases from J; bases unmatched to any gene: 13. The CDR3 reads CASILAGATSDTQYF. In DNA form, the CDR3 reads TGTGCCAGTATTTTAGCGGGAGCAACGTCGGATACGCAGTATTTT.

The sample holds a few counts of this clone. This sequence joins TRBV9 and TRBJ2-4; the match to TRBD2 covers 10 bases. There are 16 residues in the CDR3. Germline V gene data show CDR1 as SGDLS and CDR2 as YYNGEE. The junction had 7 bases not matched to a gene; V was cut back by 0 bases and J by 7 bases. Here the CDR3 reads CASSVEVAGGGNIQYF. CDR3 coding DNA: TGTGCCAGCAGCGTAGAGGTAGCGGGGGGTGGGAACATTCAGTACTTC.

This clone was picked up a small number of times. This chain connects TRBV10-1 to TRBJ2-1, with TRBD2 matching over 10 bases. Germline V gene data show CDR1 as WNHNN and CDR2 as SYGVQD (reference sequence). This CDR3 contains 13 residues. V dropped 5 bases and J dropped 9; count of bases not matched to a gene: 4. CDR3 protein: CASSSGRAVEQFF. In nucleotides, the CDR3 is TGCGCCAGCAGTAGCGGGAGGGCCGTTGAGCAGTTCTTC.

This CDR3 is CSVLSLGDTNTGELFF. The CDR3 bases are TGCAGCGTTCTCTCGTTGGGAGATACGAACACCGGGGAGCTGTTTTTT. The V call is TRBV29-1, the J call TRBJ2-2; D may be TRBD2 (5 bases). V was trimmed by 5 bases and J by 0 bases, leaving 16 bases between them. This CDR3 region has 16 residues. Germline assignment: CDR1 SQVTM and CDR2 ANQGSEA.

DNA of the CDR3: TGCGCCAGCAGCGAACCGACAGGAGAGCAGTACTTC. Translation: CASSEPTGEQYF. The V and J genes are TRBV5-1 and TRBJ2-7; D is possibly TRBD1 (6 bases). The CDR3 runs 12 residues. Germline CDR1 reads SGHRS; CDR2 reads YFSETQ. V lost 4 bases to trimming and J lost 7 bases, with 12 bases between them.

The chain combines TRBV25-1 with TRBJ2-5; 10 positions agree with TRBD2. Germline V gene data show CDR1 as MGHDK and CDR2 as SYGVNS. This CDR3 has 14 amino acids. Losses at the gene ends were 9 bases for V and 5 bases for J; bases not matched to a gene: 9. The CDR3 here is CASSLAGVWETQYF. The CDR3 DNA follows: TGTGCCAGTTCCCTAGCGGGAGTCTGGGAGACCCAGTACTTC.

This clone turned up a few times. The gene calls are TRBV6-5 and TRBJ1-1, with D possibly TRBD1 on 6 matching bases. This CDR3 has 11 amino acids. V was clipped by 7 bases and J by 6 bases, with 9 bases between them. Germline CDR1 and CDR2: MNHEY and SVGAGI. The CDR3: CASMRGPEAFF. The DNA of the CDR3 is TGTGCCAGCATGCGGGGGCCTGAAGCTTTCTTT.

The chain carries TRBV5-4 and TRBJ2-1; 12 bases line up with TRBD2. This CDR3 has 15 amino acids. Germline V gene data show CDR1 as SGHNT and CDR2 as YYREEE (reference sequence). J was trimmed by 3 bases and V by 5 bases; bases with no gene match: 3. CDR3 DNA sequence: TGTGCCAGCAGTATGACTAGCGGGAGCTACAATGAGCAGTTCTTC. Residues: CASSMTSGSYNEQFF.

V and J are TRBV15 and TRBJ1-5; 7 bases agree with TRBD1. The length of the CDR3 is 16 residues. Trimming removed 0 bases from V and 4 bases from J; junction bases left unmatched: 6. CDR1 and CDR2 from the germline V gene are LNHNV and YYDKDF (reference sequence). In nucleotides, the CDR3 is TGTGCCACCAGCAGAGATATAACAGGGGCAAATCAGCCCCAGCATTTT. Translation gives CATSRDITGANQPQHF.

This chain uses TRBV29-1 with TRBJ1-1; 9 positions match TRBD1. Looked up from germline, CDR1 is SQVTM and CDR2 is ANQGSEA. V shed 0 bases, J shed 6 bases, and the junction held 2 bases outside the gene matches. The CDR3 runs to 13 residues. The CDR3 sequence is CSVEEGTGSEAFF. The CDR3 DNA reads TGCAGCGTTGAAGAGGGGACAGGGTCTGAAGCTTTCTTT.

V usage is TRBV18 and J usage is TRBJ2-1, with TRBD1 matching 10 bases. CDR3 length: 16 residues. The V gene end was trimmed by 3 bases and the J gene end by 6 bases; junction bases not matched to a gene: 8. Germline CDR1 KGHSH, CDR2 LQKENI. The DNA for the CDR3 is TGTGCCAGCTCACCGAGAGGGACAGGGGTTCTCAATGAGCAGTTCTTC. This translates into CASSPRGTGVLNEQFF.

This chain links TRBV6-6 with TRBJ1-2, with D unclear. Germline V gene lookup returns CDR1 MNHNY and CDR2 SVGAGI (reference sequence). The CDR3 has 14 residues. The germline V and J ends were trimmed by 8 bases and 4 bases, with 17 bases remaining between them. In nucleotides, the CDR3 is TGTGCCAGCCATTCTAGGGAGACGGGCTATGGCTACACCTTC. Translation gives CASHSRETGYGYTF.